The 6 T cell receptor beta chains below all came from one sample that was sequenced in a study of shared clonotypes between healthy human individuals. Clones were read by immunoSEQ multiplex PCR, and TCRdb kept only the in-frame ones, dropping some. The table includes fewer than 3 million clones, 85% to 95% detected once. Sequenced material: naive CD4+ T cells from PBMCs. Documented subset: CD45RA+ positively selected. These receptors came from a man aged 18 to 35 in good health. Some clones in this sample may be carry-over from other donors' samples.

The CDR3, as DNA: TGTGCCAGCAGCTTAAGACAATTACCGGACGAGCAGTACTTC. Translated: CASSLRQLPDEQYF. This chain uses TRBV7-9 with TRBJ2-7; D remains unclear. V gave up 2 bases and J gave up 5 bases, with 13 bases separating them. The CDR3 runs 14 residues. Germline V lookup: CDR1 SEHNR, CDR2 FQNEAQ (reference sequence).

This chain links TRBV5-4 with TRBJ1-5, with D perhaps matching TRBD1 (5 bases). CDR1 is SGHNT, CDR2 YYREEE, per germline (reference sequence). Trimming left V 4 bases short and J 2 bases short, with 19 bases between. There are 17 residues in the CDR3. The CDR3 DNA follows: TGTGCCAGCAGCAGGAGGGGAAGCCGCGGTGGCAATCAGCCCCAGCATTTT. Its translation: CASSRRGSRGGNQPQHF.

Of note for this clone: Different DNA sequences within this sample yield the same CDR3. The genes are TRBV18 and TRBJ2-7, with D possibly matching TRBD2 (5 bases). V dropped 3 bases and J dropped 0 bases, with 9 bases sitting between them. CDR1 and CDR2 (germline): KGHSH, LQKENI. The CDR3 consists of 14 residues. The DNA for the CDR3 is TGTGCCAGCTCACCGGGGAGCGGCTCCTACGAGCAGTACTTC. Translated: CASSPGSGSYEQYF.

This rearrangement joins TRBV7-3 to TRBJ1-2, with D possibly TRBD1 on 5 matching bases. CDR1 and CDR2 (germline): SGHTA, FQGTGA. Trimming pared 1 base from V and 8 bases from J, leaving 20 bases between. This CDR3 region has 16 residues. CDR3 in amino acids: CASSLIHGAGSGGYTF. The CDR3 DNA sequence: TGTGCCAGCAGCTTAATCCACGGGGCAGGGTCCGGCGGCTACACCTTC.

The chain links TRBV7-8 to TRBJ2-7, with 13 bases that match TRBD2. Trimming took 5 bases from V and 9 from J; bases not matched to a gene: 13. This CDR3 region has 16 residues. The germline V gene encodes CDR1 SGHVS and CDR2 FQNEAQ. The CDR3, as DNA: TGTGCCAGCAGCCCAAACCAACGACTAGCGGGAGGAGGGCAGTACTTC. Translation: CASSPNQRLAGGGQYF.

The chain joins TRBV5-1 to TRBJ1-1, with 7 positions matching TRBD1. V gave up 4 bases and J gave up 8 bases; unmatched junction bases: 14. The length of the CDR3 is 15 residues. The V gene's germline CDR1 is SGHRS and CDR2 YFSETQ. CDR3 region: CASSPQTTGFEEAFF. The CDR3 DNA reads as TGCGCCAGCAGCCCACAAACGACAGGGTTTGAGGAAGCTTTCTTT.